What follows are 20 T cell receptor beta chains derived from one specimen sequenced in a study of post-analysis software for immune sequencing data (dated by TCRdb to 2013 to 2016). Study-wide findings and limitations: Roughly 5 TRBV segments, including TRBV5-6, TRBV5-1 and TRBV20-1, were significantly more frequent in patients than controls.

Receptor libraries were prepared by PCR. The instrument was an Illumina HiSeq 2500. To reduce PCR and sequencing biases, unique molecular identifiers were built into the TCR beta cDNA libraries. Using fastp at Q25 and MiXCR, TCRdb reprocessed the public reads and kept productive beta chains. Duplicate CDR3 protein sequences are folded into a single record with the most common DNA and genes. The sample includes about 540,000 distinct CDR3 sequences, with roughly 34% observed a single time. The biggest ten clones account for around 5.9% of the sample. The antigens of these receptors remain unknown. The sequencing input was blood. The receptors were gathered from a girl under 18 with multiple sclerosis.

In its sample, this clonotype was seen a few times. This sequence joins TRBV4-1 and TRBJ2-1; the D is unclear. Germline loops: CDR1 MGHRA, CDR2 YSYEKL. The CDR3 consists of 12 residues. The V gene lost 1 base and the J gene lost 7 bases, with 5 bases spanning the gap. CDR3 residues: CASSQVHNEQFF. Written as DNA, the CDR3 is TGCGCCAGCAGCCAAGTTCATAATGAGCAGTTCTTC.

This clonotype was counted a few times. The chain has TRBV5-5 and TRBJ1-5, with D possibly matching TRBD1 (6 bases). Trimming removed 0 bases at V and 4 bases at J, with 11 bases between. The CDR3 has 15 amino acids. Germline V CDR1 and CDR2: SGHKS, YYEKEE (reference sequence). The CDR3 is CASSLEQGKNQPQHF. In DNA form, the CDR3 reads TGTGCCAGCAGCTTGGAACAGGGAAAGAATCAGCCCCAGCATTTT. The complete variable domain, with remaining parts taken from reference TRBV5-5 and TRBJ1-5, reads DAGVTQSPTHLIKTRGQQVTLRCSPISGHKSVSWYQQVLGQGPQFIFQYYEKEERGRGNFPDRFSARQFPNYSSELNVNALLLGDSALYLCASSLEQGKNQPQHFGDGTRLSIL.

V and J are TRBV6-1 and TRBJ2-3; 8 bases are shared with TRBD2. Germline values: CDR1 MNHNS, CDR2 SASEGT. The CDR3 covers 16 residues. Germline trimming cut 2 bases from V and 4 bases from J; bases unmatched to any gene: 8. The CDR3 nucleotides are TGTGCCAGCAGTGAACGGGGGGGGCTAAGTTCAGATACGCAGTATTTT. Protein: CASSERGGLSSDTQYF.

This clonotype occurred once. CDR3 sequence: CASSGGTGQIQYF. The CDR3 DNA follows: TGTGCCAGCAGCGGCGGGACAGGGCAGATCCAGTACTTC. The chain links TRBV5-6 to TRBJ2-7, with 9 bases fitting TRBD1. The V gene end was trimmed by 4 bases and the J gene end by 10 bases; junction bases not matched to a gene: 9. The CDR3 has 13 amino acids. Germline values: CDR1 SGHDT, CDR2 YYEEEE.

The V gene is TRBV13, the J gene TRBJ2-7; D is unclear. The CDR3 has 14 residues. V was clipped by 6 bases and J by 0 bases, with 12 bases between them. The germline CDR1 and CDR2 sequences are PRHDT and FYEKMQ (reference sequence). CDR3 nucleotides: TGTGCCAGCAGACTAAAATGTGTCTCCTACGAGCAGTACTTC. Its protein product is CASRLKCVSYEQYF.

V is TRBV5-5 and J is TRBJ1-2; 7 bases map to TRBD1. The CDR3 consists of 15 residues. Per germline, CDR1 SGHKS and CDR2 YYEKEE (reference sequence). V shed 0 bases, J shed 8 bases, and the junction held 10 bases outside the gene matches. CDR3 region: CASSLGGQDFLGYTF. In nucleotides, the CDR3 is TGTGCCAGCAGCTTGGGAGGACAGGATTTTTTGGGCTACACCTTC.

Regarding this clonotype: A single base separates this from a much larger clone, so it may be a read error. The chain is built from TRBV7-2 and TRBJ2-5, with 9 bases matching TRBD2. The V gene's germline CDR1 is SGHTA and CDR2 FQGNSA. The trim removed 7 bases at V and 5 bases at J, leaving 8 bases unmatched. The CDR3 sequence is 14 residues long. For the CDR3, the DNA is TGTGCCAGCAACTGGAGCGGGGGGTCGGAGACCCAGTACTTC. Translating gives CASNWSGGSETQYF.

V usage is TRBV4-2 and J usage is TRBJ1-2, with 9 positions matching TRBD1. CDR1 is LGHNA, CDR2 YNFKEQ, per germline. Losses at the gene ends were 0 bases for V and 4 bases for J; bases not matched to a gene: 3. This CDR3 spans 15 amino acids. Written as DNA, the CDR3 is TGTGCCAGCAGCCAAGATGACAGGGGGATCTATGGCTACACCTTC. The encoded protein is CASSQDDRGIYGYTF.

As concerns this clonotype: Because it lacks the conserved phenylalanine or tryptophan at the end, this CDR3 is likely a read error. The chain is built from TRBV4-1 and TRBJ2-1; 10 nucleotides agree with TRBD1. This CDR3 contains 15 residues. Germline CDR1 MGHRA, CDR2 YSYEKL. V lost 1 base to trimming and J lost 6 bases; unmatched junction nucleotides: 3. The CDR3 DNA is TGCGCCAGCAGCCAAGGGGACAGGGGTATCAATGAGCAGTTCGTC. This sequence encodes CASSQGDRGINEQFV.

Note on this clonotype: The junction and the germline gene differ at one end; a read error may be behind it. The V call is TRBV5-1, the J call TRBJ1-4; a weak D match, TRBD1 (5 bases). The CDR3 runs to 13 residues. Germline CDR1 reads SGHRS; CDR2 reads YFSETQ. The CDR3 region is CVSSSQGNEKLFF. CDR3 DNA: TGCGTCAGCAGCTCTCAGGGCAATGAAAAACTGTTTTTT.

V and J are TRBV5-1 and TRBJ2-7; 12 nucleotides line up with TRBD1. The ends lost 3 bases at V and 6 bases at J; junction bases unmatched: 4. The CDR3 spans 14 residues. CDR1 and CDR2 (germline): SGHRS, YFSETQ. The CDR3 sequence is CASSSGTGGVEQYF. The CDR3 nucleotides read TGCGCCAGCAGCTCCGGGACAGGGGGCGTCGAGCAGTACTTC.

The rearrangement uses TRBV18 and TRBJ1-1; no definite D call. Germline V CDR1 and CDR2: KGHSH, LQKENI. The ends were cut back, 6 bases at V and 4 bases at J, with 18 bases in the middle. The CDR3 contains 15 residues. DNA of the CDR3: TGTGCCAGCTCTAAGGACGCCCTGGCGGGCACTGAAGCTTTCTTT. It translates to CASSKDALAGTEAFF.

The chain couples TRBV20-1 to TRBJ1-1; the match to TRBD1 covers 10 bases. V shed 0 bases, J shed 1 base, and the junction held 8 bases outside the gene matches. The CDR3 extends over 17 amino acids. CDR1 DFQATT and CDR2 SNEGSKA come from the germline V gene (reference sequence). CDR3 in amino acids: CSARDRQGAPANTEAFF. In nucleotides, the CDR3 is TGCAGTGCTAGAGATAGACAGGGGGCCCCCGCGAACACTGAAGCTTTCTTT.

The V and J genes are TRBV7-2 and TRBJ2-5; maybe TRBD1 (5 bases). Per germline, CDR1 SGHTA and CDR2 FQGNSA. V was trimmed by 4 bases and J by 7 bases, leaving 16 bases between them. This CDR3 has 14 amino acids. The CDR3 spells CASSSSIGAGTQYF. The CDR3 DNA follows: TGTGCCAGCAGCTCATCAATTGGGGCAGGGACCCAGTACTTC.

This clonotype has a handful of counts. This sequence joins TRBV6-5 and TRBJ2-5, with D maybe TRBD1 (6 bases). Trimming took 8 bases from V and 0 from J, leaving 13 bases between them. This CDR3 contains 14 residues. CDR1 is MNHEY, CDR2 SVGAGI, per germline. The CDR3: CASGRGRDQETQYF. The DNA for the CDR3 is TGTGCCAGCGGCAGGGGAAGGGACCAAGAGACCCAGTACTTC.

This clonotype appeared a few times. J is TRBJ2-1 and V is TRBV12-3 or TRBV12-4, with 8 bases identical to TRBD2. This CDR3 is built from 15 residues. V was clipped by 2 bases and J by 6 bases; unmatched bases: 6. The DNA of the CDR3 is TGTGCCAGCAGTTTACCGGGGGGGCCAGGCAATGAGCAGTTCTTC. It translates to CASSLPGGPGNEQFF.

The V and J genes are TRBV5-1 and TRBJ2-1, with 13 positions matching TRBD2. The germline V gene has CDR1 SGHRS and CDR2 YFSETQ. CDR3 length: 17 amino acids. Trimming took 4 bases from V and 7 from J; bases not matched to a gene: 11. The CDR3 DNA follows: TGCGCCAGCAGCCCGCAACTAGCGGGGGGGCCTGGGAATGAGCAGTTCTTC. Amino acid sequence: CASSPQLAGGPGNEQFF.

This clonotype was seen only a few times. The chain recombines TRBV20-1 with TRBJ1-4; 7 bases are shared with TRBD1. CDR1 DFQATT and CDR2 SNEGSKA come from the germline V gene (reference sequence). The CDR3 contains 15 residues. After removal of 0 bases from V and 8 bases from J, the junction contained 9 bases not matched to a gene. The CDR3 DNA reads as TGCAGTGCTAGAGACCCGACAGGGTGGGCCGAAAAACTGTTTTTT. As protein: CSARDPTGWAEKLFF.

This clonotype has only a few counts. CDR3 in DNA: TGTGCCACCAGTGATTTGTGTACTAGTCCACAGGAGACCCAGTACTTC. Its protein product is CATSDLCTSPQETQYF. The J gene is TRBJ2-5, the V gene TRBV24-1; a weak D match, TRBD2 (5 bases). Germline values: CDR1 KGHDR, CDR2 SFDVKD. The CDR3 spans 16 residues. V shed 0 bases and J shed 5 bases, with 15 bases lying between them.

The chain links TRBV5-1 to TRBJ2-1; 8 bases fit TRBD2. The ends lost 0 bases at V and 8 bases at J; junction bases unmatched: 7. The CDR3 consists of 15 residues. Germline-derived CDR1 and CDR2 are SGHRS and YFSETQ. CDR3 nucleotides: TGCGCCAGCAGCTTGGCCGGGGGGGGGTCCCATGAGCAGTTCTTC. Encoded protein: CASSLAGGGSHEQFF.